This TCR beta chain was obtained from a study of T cell responses to AZD1222 COVID-19 vaccine (dated by TCRdb to the early 2020s). For context, the study as a whole: TCR sequencing was performed for 230 to 250 trial participants, of whom about 200 were given two doses of AZD1222 and approximately 26 were given two doses of MenACWY control vaccine. Enrollment into the trials was organized by age into subgroups of 18-55, 56-69 and 70-plus years, and those subgroups contained approximately 150, 30 and 60 TCR-sequenced participants, respectively.

The CDR3 regions of human TCRbeta chains were analyzed by immunosequencing. As for the original processing: TCRs in the repertoires were compared against a reference library of SARS-CoV-2-specific TCRs that had been generated with the MIRA antigen-specificity platform. Breadth meant the fraction of unique TCRs that were SARS-CoV-2-associated, whereas depth meant the fraction of total T cells that were SARS-CoV-2-associated. Using the MIRA data, each spike-specific TCR was assigned both to the spike region to which the TCR was reactive and to a CD4 or CD8 class. Log10-transformed breadth and depth values were compared by one-way ANOVA with Sidak's multiple comparisons tests. TCRdb's version of the immuneACCESS table is confined to in-frame rearrangements and falls short of the full clone set. An unresolved V gene accounts for under half of the shortfall where checked; the remainder is of unknown origin. D and trimming were read from the DNA, whereas the V and J calls and clone size are those reported in that table. This sample holds 90,000 to 100,000 clones; roughly 80% were observed only once. The ten largest clones capture more than 13% of the sample.

The time point label for this specimen denotes: about 28 days (+/-7) after the second vaccine dose. AZD1222 recipients given second doses at about 4 weeks or at about 12 weeks were pooled, since spike-specific TCR depth and breadth were not found to differ between the two schedules. Vaccinee samples came from UK trials COV001 and COV002, including a single-blind randomized controlled phase 2/3 trial of AZD1222 (ChAdOx1 nCoV-19) in healthy adults. For TCRbeta chain sequencing, PBMC samples from trial participants were taken at day 0 and at day 28 after the second dose. What the authors observed across the whole study: Conclusions about previously exposed vaccinees are limited because only six or seven AZD1222 recipients were SARS-CoV-2 seropositive at baseline. Because no day 14 peak-response samples were available, repertoires were characterized only after the peak T cell response. Nearly half of unique spike-specific TCRs reportedly recognized epitopes outside regions mutated in the B.1.351 and B.1.1.7 variants. The vaccine-associated CD4 TCRs covered the entire spike protein, and the dominant responses fell in regions 160-218 and 743-854. Most participants were white British and females outnumbered males, and the authors suggested that clonal diversity may have been underestimated. After two AZD1222 doses, both the breadth and the depth of spike-specific TCRs were significantly higher than at day 0 and than in MenACWY recipients. In the small 56-69-year group, the increase in depth fell short of significance, most likely because of low power.

As for this clone: Its antigen specificity is not known. Base qualities are missing; no much larger clone stands one base away.

Per the germline V gene (reference sequence), SEHNR is the CDR1 and FQNEAQ is the CDR2. CDR3 length: 13 amino acids, cysteine to phenylalanine. CDR3 DNA only is kept here, 39 bases in frame from base 1. V and J are truncated by 4 bases and 3 bases respectively, leaving an intervening sequence of 10 bases. This clonotype originated in an adult who received the AZD1222 COVID-19 vaccine. This receptor chain uses TRBV7-9 and TRBJ2-7; possibly the D gene is TRBD2, per 5 matching bases. The sample in question was peripheral blood, obtained 28 days after the second AZD1222 dose. The DNA is TGTGCCAGCAGCTCTACTAGTGTCTACGAGCAGTACTTC. Its translation is CASSSTSVYEQYF.